This is a list of T cell receptor beta chains from one sample in a study of shared T cell receptors in the human thymus. Method: immunoSEQ multiplex PCR; TCRdb's copy keeps in-frame clones and lacks some. Among approximately 580,000 clones listed, approximately 80% were seen once. This same sample was also part of a study on human thymus T cells.

The sequenced sample consisted of thymocytes. The source is a boy under two years old with a congenital heart defect. CDR3s include the opening cysteine and the closing phenylalanine or tryptophan.

CASSPRLNNEQFF | TRBJ2-1 | TRBV4-3
CASNQGPPQHF | TRBJ1-5 | TRBV6-6
CASSKDDIFGGTVLREPDTQYF | TRBJ2-3 | TRBV21-1
CASSYGESSGYNEQFF | TRBJ2-1 | TRBV6-5
CASSHSPLAEVTDTQYF | TRBJ2-3 | TRBV4-2
CASTLSRSGTGELFF | TRBJ2-2 | TRBV7-9
CASTSGGGLGEQYF | TRBJ2-7 | TRBV7-2
CASSSGTYHEQFF | TRBJ2-1 | TRBV6-5
CASSSRTSGTYEQYF | TRBJ2-7 | TRBV11-2
CSTRDRVDEQYF | TRBJ2-7 | TRBV29-1
CASSLRWRSGRDNEQFF | TRBJ2-1 | TRBV5-6
CASSLNRASHF | TRBJ2-7 | TRBV28
CASSPPDRVHEKLFF | TRBJ1-4 | TRBV28
CASSQDLTGQGIAGELFF | TRBJ2-2 | TRBV4-3
CASSCNPGTSGRSSYNEQFF | TRBJ2-1 | TRBV5-4
CASRPGQGSQPQHF | TRBJ1-5 | TRBV6-6
CASSVGEGFQPQHF | TRBJ1-5 | TRBV11-2
CASSRGLADNNEQFF | TRBJ2-1 | TRBV11-2
CASSLDPGDGGNIQYF | TRBJ2-4 | TRBV11-2
CASRTTGGNLNEQFF | TRBJ2-1 | TRBV5-4
CASSVRQAPSGNTIYF | TRBJ1-3 | TRBV10-2
CASSLAPTDRPTNEKLFF | TRBJ1-4 | TRBV28
CASSLVGGNEQFF | TRBJ2-1 | TRBV5-1
CASSLLRETQYF | TRBJ2-5 | TRBV27
CASSEWRVSGNTIYF | TRBJ1-3 | TRBV6-1
CASSFLAVSYNEQFF | TRBJ2-1 | TRBV28
CASNLVAGAVGEQFF | TRBJ2-1 | TRBV4-2
CASSPRTSGTHGTQYF | TRBJ2-3 | TRBV19
CASSLESTRGSQETQYF | TRBJ2-5 | TRBV7-8
CASSPRLGGDEQFF | TRBJ2-1 | TRBV4-3
CASSLVPSGSSPCTDTQYF | TRBJ2-3 | TRBV5-6
CASRGGQGVPYEQYF | TRBJ2-7 | TRBV6-6
CASRRDRDSGGANVLTF | TRBJ2-6 | TRBV7-6
CSVERQPNTGELFF | TRBJ2-2 | TRBV29-1
CASSWGHQPQHF | TRBJ1-5 | TRBV11-2
CASRAGTGREQYF | TRBJ2-7 | TRBV5-1
CASSPPRSREGGTYEQYF | TRBJ2-7 | TRBV7-9
CASGPQRESSNEQFF | TRBJ2-1 | TRBV12-5
CASSSRTSGITDTQYF | TRBJ2-3 | TRBV7-2
CASSPRASGSPYNEQFF | TRBJ2-1 | TRBV13
CASSPRGKRETSPYEQYF | TRBJ2-7 | TRBV27
CATSRDVQETYEQYF | TRBJ2-7 | TRBV15
CASSESGTRGMTDTQYF | TRBJ2-3 | TRBV10-1
CASSLTQDFSGGPNTGELFF | TRBJ2-2 | TRBV27
CASSLVWQGAPNTDTQYF | TRBJ2-3 | TRBV7-2
CASSLALRGANYGYTF | TRBJ1-2 | TRBV7-9
CASSPRFKWLRGEERNEQFF | TRBJ2-1 | TRBV18
CASSLCRDFPTCSYNEQFF | TRBJ2-1 | TRBV11-3
CASSQAPAKNIQYF | TRBJ2-4 | TRBV14